This TCR beta chain was profiled in a study of blood T cell repertoires in COVID-19. In the study overall: Nucleic acid was either cDNA or gDNA, and it came from T cells, B-cell-depleted T cells, or PBMCs.

The repertoire was sequenced with immunoSEQ multiplex PCR; TCRdb's copy has only in-frame clones and lacks some. The sample has some 83,000 clones, roughly nine tenths seen once. This CDR3 is built from 16 residues. Germline lookup yields CDR1 LNHDA and CDR2 SQIVND (reference sequence). V lost 2 bases and J 5 bases, leaving 19 bases between the germline ends. The sequenced sample consisted of peripheral blood. The receptor was derived from a man at least 80 years old in a cohort sampled during active COVID-19. V is TRBV19 and J is TRBJ2-7, with a tentative D call TRBD2 (6 bases). CDR3 DNA: TGTGCCAGTAGTATAAGTAGCGGCAGGGCCTGGGACGAGCAGTACTTC. It codes for CASSISSGRAWDEQYF.